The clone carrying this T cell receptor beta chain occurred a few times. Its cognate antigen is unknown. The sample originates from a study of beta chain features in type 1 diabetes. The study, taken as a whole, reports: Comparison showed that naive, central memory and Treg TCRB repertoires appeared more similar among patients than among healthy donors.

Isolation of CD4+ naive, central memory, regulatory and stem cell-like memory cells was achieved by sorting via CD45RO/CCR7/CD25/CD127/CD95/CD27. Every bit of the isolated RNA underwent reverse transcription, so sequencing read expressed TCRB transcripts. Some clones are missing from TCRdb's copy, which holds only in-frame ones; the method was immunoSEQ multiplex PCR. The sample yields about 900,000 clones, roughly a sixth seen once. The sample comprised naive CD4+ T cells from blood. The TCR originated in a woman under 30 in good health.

The CDR3 sequence: CASGGQGRRGNQPQHF. CDR3 coding DNA: TGTGCCAGCGGGGGCCAAGGACGGAGGGGCAATCAGCCCCAGCATTTT. The chain has TRBV2 and TRBJ1-5; perhaps TRBD1 as D (6 bases). The germline gives CDR1 SNHLY, CDR2 FYNNEI. The CDR3 spans 16 residues. V gave up 8 bases and J gave up 2 bases, with 19 bases separating them.